This TCR beta chain was observed in a study of shared clonotypes between healthy human individuals. This table comes from immunoSEQ multiplex PCR, and its TCRdb copy is limited to in-frame clones, with some not included. This repertoire shows around 500,000 clones, about 78% found once; its top ten account for around 12%. For genomic DNA, unsorted samples relied on approximately 81 million PBMCs. This TCR was sampled from a woman between 40 and 55 years old in good health. Some clones in this sample may be carry-over from other donors' samples. Sequences were obtained from PBMCs.

CDR3 in amino acids: CATSRDTREAGGELFF. DNA of the CDR3: TGTGCCACCAGCAGAGATACCCGGGAGGCGGGCGGGGAGCTGTTTTTT. This chain joins TRBV15 and TRBJ2-2; 7 bases are a match to TRBD2. With 0 bases clipped from V and 7 bases from J, the junction kept 8 bases outside the gene matches. Looked up from germline, CDR1 is LNHNV and CDR2 is YYDKDF (reference sequence). This CDR3 is built from 16 residues.